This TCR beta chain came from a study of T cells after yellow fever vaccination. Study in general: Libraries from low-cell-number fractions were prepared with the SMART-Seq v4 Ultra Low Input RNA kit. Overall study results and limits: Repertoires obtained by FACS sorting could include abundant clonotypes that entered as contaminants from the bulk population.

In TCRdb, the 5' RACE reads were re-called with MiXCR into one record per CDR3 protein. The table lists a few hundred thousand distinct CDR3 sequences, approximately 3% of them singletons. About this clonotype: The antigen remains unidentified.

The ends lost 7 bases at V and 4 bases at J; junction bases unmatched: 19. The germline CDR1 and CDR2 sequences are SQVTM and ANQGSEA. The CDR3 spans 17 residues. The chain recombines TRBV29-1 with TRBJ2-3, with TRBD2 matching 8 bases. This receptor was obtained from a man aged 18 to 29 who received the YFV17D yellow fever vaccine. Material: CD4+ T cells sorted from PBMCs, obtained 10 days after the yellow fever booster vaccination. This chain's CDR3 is CSARPSSGGQGADTQYF. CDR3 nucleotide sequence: TGCAGCGCCCGACCGAGTTCGGGGGGGCAAGGGGCAGATACGCAGTATTTT.